Included here is one T cell receptor (beta chain) sequence, with context. This specimen comes from a study of blood T cell repertoires in COVID-19. As for the study in general: Italy, Spain and the United States were the sources of the convalescent and acute COVID-19 samples. Sample material is recorded as cDNA or gDNA derived from T cells, B-cell-depleted T cells, or PBMCs.

Authors' processing steps: Estimation of nucleated cell counts was performed using reference gene primer amplification. The assay was immunoSEQ multiplex PCR, and TCRdb's table has in-frame clones only and misses some. That table is the source of V, J and clone size, and D and trimming were worked out from the DNA. The sample carries about 77,000 clones, 75% to 85% recorded once. This sequence originates from a woman between 65 and 79 years old with acute or convalescent COVID-19. Material for sequencing was peripheral blood.

The DNA of the CDR3 is TGTGCCACCAGTGAAGGGACTAGCGGGGGGTGGGAGACCCAGTACTTC. This sequence encodes CATSEGTSGGWETQYF. The chain couples TRBV24-1 to TRBJ2-5, with TRBD2 matching 15 bases. Germline CDR1 KGHDR, CDR2 SFDVKD. The J segment lost 5 bases and the V segment lost 4 bases, leaving 4 bases of the junction unmatched. The CDR3 extends over 16 amino acids.